These T cell receptor beta chains were read from a single sample in a study of OX40 agonist ivuxolimab in advanced cancers. Method: immunoSEQ multiplex PCR; TCRdb's copy keeps in-frame clones and lacks some. Among about 32,000 clones listed, approximately 80% were seen once. The sample consisted of CD4+ or CD8+ T cells sorted from blood, taken in a trial of the OX40 agonist ivuxolimab. Receptor source: an adult with an advanced solid tumor such as melanoma, head and neck, liver or kidney cancer. Each CDR3 is given with its conserved first and last residue. The D gene is left open where the match is weak. Rows give clone size only sometimes, using once, few, many, or a class for an expanded clone.

D	size	V	J	DNA	CDR3
.	.	TRBV7-6	TRBJ2-3	TGTGCCAGCAGCCCTGGAGGTGTTAGCTGGGCAGATACGCAGTATTTT	CASSPGGVSWADTQYF
.	.	TRBV19	TRBJ1-1	TGTGCCAGTAGTGATAGAGGGGCGAACACTGAAGCTTTCTTT	CASSDRGANTEAFF
.	.	TRBV5-1	TRBJ1-1	TGCGCCAGCAGCTTGAGGGGCAGCATGAACACTGAAGCTTTCTTT	CASSLRGSMNTEAFF
.	.	TRBV7-3	TRBJ2-1	TGTGCCAGCAGCCCCATTGGAGGGATCAATGAGCAGTTCTTC	CASSPIGGINEQFF
TRBD1	.	TRBV10-3	TRBJ1-2	TGTGCCATCAGTGGGGGACAGGCGAACTATGGCTACACCTTC	CAISGGQANYGYTF
.	.	TRBV7-2	TRBJ2-2	TGTGCCAGCAGCTTAGCCCCCCGTAGGGGGGTAAGCGGGGAGCTGTTTTTT	CASSLAPRRGVSGELFF
.	.	TRBV11-1	TRBJ1-4	TGTGCCAGCAGCTTATTGACAGCAACTAATGAAAAACTGTTTTTT	CASSLLTATNEKLFF
.	.	TRBV20-1	TRBJ1-1	TGCAGTACTCCCAAGAACACTGAAGCTTTCTTT	CSTPKNTEAFF
.	.	TRBV6-5	TRBJ2-3	TGTGCCACCGCCGGGACCGCTAGCACAGATACGCAGTATTTT	CATAGTASTDTQYF
.	.	TRBV6-4	TRBJ2-2	TGTGCCAGCTCTCCGGAAGCGAACACCGGGGAGCTGTTTTTT	CASSPEANTGELFF
TRBD1	.	TRBV6-6	TRBJ1-1	TGTGCCAGCAGTGGCCTGGACAGGGGGACTGAAGCTTTCTTT	CASSGLDRGTEAFF
.	once	TRBV6-5	TRBJ2-7	TGTGCCAGCAGATACCTCATATCCTCCTACGAGCAGTACTTC	CASRYLISSYEQYF
TRBD2	.	TRBV5-8	TRBJ2-3	TGTGCCAGCAGCTTTGCTGCGGGGGGGCTGGATACGCAGTATTTT	CASSFAAGGLDTQYF
.	few	TRBV7-8	TRBJ1-1	TGTGCCAGCAGCACAACTACCGGGGGAACTGAAGCTTTCTTT	CASSTTTGGTEAFF
.	.	TRBV6-1	TRBJ1-5	TGTGCCAGCACCTTAAATAGCAATCAGCCCCAGCATTTT	CASTLNSNQPQHF
.	once	TRBV4-1	TRBJ1-5	TGCGCCAGCAGCCAAGAAGTAGGCCGGGGGGCCCAGCATTTT	CASSQEVGRGAQHF
.	.	TRBV5-1	TRBJ2-5	TGCGCCAGCAGCTTTCGCGGGGGCGGTTCAGAGACCCAGTACTTC	CASSFRGGGSETQYF
.	.	TRBV13	TRBJ2-7	TGTGCCAGCAGCTTATATTTTGAGTGGGCGGGCTCCTACGAGCAGTACTTC	CASSLYFEWAGSYEQYF
.	.	TRBV7-2	TRBJ1-2	TGTGCCAGCAGCGCCGGGGGGGGAGGCGGCTACACCTTC	CASSAGGGGGYTF
TRBD1	once	TRBV5-4	TRBJ1-2	TGTGCCAGCAGCCCGGGACAGGGGAGTAACTATGGCTACACCTTC	CASSPGQGSNYGYTF
TRBD2	.	TRBV6-5	TRBJ2-3	TGTGCCAGCAGTTTCCCTCCTAGCGGGGGGGCTTATACGCAGTATTTT	CASSFPPSGGAYTQYF
TRBD1	.	TRBV28	TRBJ1-2	TGTGCCAGCAGCCAACCGGGACAGGTTAACTATGGCTACACCTTC	CASSQPGQVNYGYTF
.	.	TRBV7-2	TRBJ2-5	TGTGCCAGCAGCTTATTCCCCGTCGAAGAGACCCAGTACTTC	CASSLFPVEETQYF
.	.	TRBV2	TRBJ2-3	TGTGCCAGCAGTGGAGTCAGAACCACAGATACGCAGTATTTT	CASSGVRTTDTQYF